What follows is one T cell receptor beta chain and its context. The record originates from a study of blood T cell repertoires in COVID-19. Overall study context: Samples of COVID-19 (acute and convalescent) were obtained from the United States, Italy and Spain.

Germline values: CDR1 SGHRS, CDR2 YFSETQ. The CDR3 covers 16 residues. V lost 1 base and J lost 10; bases outside the gene matches: 14. The method was immunoSEQ multiplex PCR; TCRdb's version includes in-frame clones alone and lacks a portion of them. This table holds nearly 90,000 clones, 90% found once. V gene TRBV5-1 combines with J gene TRBJ1-2; 9 bases are shared with TRBD1. The receptor's source is a man younger than 35 with COVID-19, enrolled during active disease. Sequenced input: peripheral blood. Here the CDR3 reads CASSLMFGQGSFAYTF. The CDR3 coding sequence is TGCGCCAGCAGCTTGATGTTTGGACAGGGGAGCTTCGCCTACACCTTC.